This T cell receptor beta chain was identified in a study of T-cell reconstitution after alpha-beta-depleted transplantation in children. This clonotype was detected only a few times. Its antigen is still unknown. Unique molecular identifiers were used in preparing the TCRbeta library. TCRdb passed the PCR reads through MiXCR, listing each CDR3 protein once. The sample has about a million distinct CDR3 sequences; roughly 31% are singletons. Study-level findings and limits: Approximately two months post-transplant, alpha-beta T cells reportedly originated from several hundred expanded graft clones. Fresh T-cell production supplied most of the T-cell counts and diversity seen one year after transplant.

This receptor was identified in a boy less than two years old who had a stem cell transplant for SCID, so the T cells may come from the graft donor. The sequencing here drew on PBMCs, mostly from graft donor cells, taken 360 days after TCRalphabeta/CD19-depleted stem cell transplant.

CDR3 sequence reads: CASSLGRGVLSYEQYF. In DNA form, the CDR3 reads TGTGCCAGCAGCTTAGGTCGAGGGGTCCTCTCCTACGAGCAGTACTTC. This chain uses TRBV7-9 with TRBJ2-7; D possibly uses TRBD1 or TRBD2 (5 bases each). Trimming took off 1 base at V and 0 bases at J, with 13 bases between the two ends. Per the germline V gene, CDR1 is SEHNR and CDR2 is FQNEAQ (reference sequence). This CDR3 contains 16 residues.